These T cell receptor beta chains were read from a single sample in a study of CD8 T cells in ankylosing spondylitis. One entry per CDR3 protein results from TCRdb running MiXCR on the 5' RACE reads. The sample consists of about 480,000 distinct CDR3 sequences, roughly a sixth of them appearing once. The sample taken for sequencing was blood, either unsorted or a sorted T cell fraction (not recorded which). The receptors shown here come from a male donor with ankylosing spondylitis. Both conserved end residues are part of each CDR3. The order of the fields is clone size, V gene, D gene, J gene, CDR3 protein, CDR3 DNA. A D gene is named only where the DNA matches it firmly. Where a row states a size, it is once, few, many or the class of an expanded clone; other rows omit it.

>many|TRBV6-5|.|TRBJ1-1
CASSYKPLITEAFF
TGTGCCAGCAGTTACAAACCCCTGATCACTGAAGCTTTCTTT
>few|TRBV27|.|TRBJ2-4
CASSPLGGGAKNIQYF
TGTGCCAGCAGTCCGCTCGGCGGCGGAGCCAAAAACATTCAGTACTTC
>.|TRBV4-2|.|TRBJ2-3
CASSFGRRDTQYF
TGTGCCAGCAGCTTCGGAAGAAGGGATACGCAGTATTTT
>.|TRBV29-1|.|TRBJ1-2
CSGRFDYGYTF
TGCAGCGGGAGGTTCGACTATGGCTACACCTTC
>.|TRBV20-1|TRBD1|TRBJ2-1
CSARDWGRGRLASYNEQFF
TGCAGTGCTAGAGATTGGGGCAGGGGGCGTTTGGCATCCTACAATGAGCAGTTCTTC
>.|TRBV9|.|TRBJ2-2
CASSVGQVNTGELFF
TGTGCCAGCAGCGTAGGCCAGGTGAACACCGGGGAGCTGTTTTTT
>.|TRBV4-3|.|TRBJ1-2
CASSQNKGGYTF
TGCGCCAGCAGCCAGAACAAGGGTGGCTACACCTTC
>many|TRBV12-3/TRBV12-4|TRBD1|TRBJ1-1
CASSPRGEGTEAFF
TGTGCCAGCAGCCCCAGGGGGGAGGGGACTGAAGCTTTCTTT
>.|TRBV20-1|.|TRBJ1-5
CSARRREQPQHF
TGCAGTGCTAGGCGCCGGGAACAGCCCCAGCATTTT
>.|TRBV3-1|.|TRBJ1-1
CASSQENSPSNTEAFF
TGTGCCAGCAGCCAAGAAAACAGTCCATCGAACACTGAAGCTTTCTTT
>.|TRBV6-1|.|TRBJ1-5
CASSEGGPQHF
TGTGCCAGCAGTGAAGGAGGGCCCCAGCATTTT
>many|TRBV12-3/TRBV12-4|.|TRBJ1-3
CASSPPALSTSGNTIYF
TGTGCCAGCAGTCCCCCAGCACTTTCAACCTCTGGAAACACCATATATTTT
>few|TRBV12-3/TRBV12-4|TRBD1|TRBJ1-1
CASSWTGGSTEAFF
TGTGCCAGCAGTTGGACAGGGGGTTCGACTGAAGCTTTCTTT
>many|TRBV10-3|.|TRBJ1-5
CAISEASNQPQHF
TGTGCCATCAGTGAGGCGAGCAATCAGCCCCAGCATTTT
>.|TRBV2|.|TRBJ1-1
CASSGQDTNTEAFF
TGTGCCAGCAGTGGGCAGGACACAAACACTGAAGCTTTCTTT
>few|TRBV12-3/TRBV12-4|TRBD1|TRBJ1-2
CASSLTTGGGGYTF
TGTGCCAGCAGTCTAACAACAGGGGGCGGTGGCTACACCTTC
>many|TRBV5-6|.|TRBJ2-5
CASSLGLGETQYF
TGTGCCAGCAGCTTAGGTTTAGGAGAGACCCAGTACTTC
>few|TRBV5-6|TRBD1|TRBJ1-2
CASSPSVGQIYGYTF
TGTGCCAGCAGCCCGAGCGTGGGACAGATCTATGGCTACACCTTC
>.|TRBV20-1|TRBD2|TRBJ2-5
CSASGLAGVQETQYF
TGCAGTGCTAGTGGGCTAGCGGGGGTCCAAGAGACCCAGTACTTC
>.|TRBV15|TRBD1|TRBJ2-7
CATSSHRGQLAYEQYF
TGTGCCACCAGCAGCCACAGGGGCCAGTTAGCCTACGAGCAGTACTTC
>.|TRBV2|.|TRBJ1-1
CASRIRTAVNTEAFF
TGTGCCAGCAGGATCCGGACAGCAGTGAACACTGAAGCTTTCTTT
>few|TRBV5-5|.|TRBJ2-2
CASSLLYGGTGELFF
TGTGCCAGCAGCTTGCTTTACGGCGGCACCGGGGAGCTGTTTTTT
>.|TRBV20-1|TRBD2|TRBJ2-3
CSAPPASGSGLGTDTQYF
TGCAGTGCTCCACCAGCTAGCGGGAGCGGGTTGGGCACAGATACGCAGTATTTT
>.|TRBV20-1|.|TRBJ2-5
CSARVPRQETQYF
TGCAGTGCTAGAGTTCCCCGGCAAGAGACCCAGTACTTC